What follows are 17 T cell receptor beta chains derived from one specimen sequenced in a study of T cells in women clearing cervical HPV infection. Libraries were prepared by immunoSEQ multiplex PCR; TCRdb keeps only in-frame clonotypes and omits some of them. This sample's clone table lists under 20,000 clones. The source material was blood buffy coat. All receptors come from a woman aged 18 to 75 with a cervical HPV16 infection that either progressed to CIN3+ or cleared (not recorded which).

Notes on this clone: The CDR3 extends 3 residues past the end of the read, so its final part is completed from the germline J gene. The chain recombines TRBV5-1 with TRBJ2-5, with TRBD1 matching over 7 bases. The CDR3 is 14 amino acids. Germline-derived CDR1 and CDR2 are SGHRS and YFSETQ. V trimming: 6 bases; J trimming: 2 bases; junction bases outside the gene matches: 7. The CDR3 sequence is CASNHRDRQETQYF. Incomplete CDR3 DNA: TGCGCCAGCAACCACCGGGACAGACAAGAGACC.

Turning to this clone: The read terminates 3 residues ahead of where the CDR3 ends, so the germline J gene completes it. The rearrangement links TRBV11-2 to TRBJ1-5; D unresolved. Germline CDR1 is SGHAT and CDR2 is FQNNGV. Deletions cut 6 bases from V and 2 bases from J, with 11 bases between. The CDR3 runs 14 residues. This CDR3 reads CASSPGLGNQPQHF. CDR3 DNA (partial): TGTGCCAGCAGTCCGGGTCTGGGCAATCAGCCC.

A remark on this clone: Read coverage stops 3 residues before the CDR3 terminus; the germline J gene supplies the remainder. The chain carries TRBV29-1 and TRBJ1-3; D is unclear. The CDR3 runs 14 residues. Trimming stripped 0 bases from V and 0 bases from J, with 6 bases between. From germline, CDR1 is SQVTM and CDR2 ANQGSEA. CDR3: CSVEDLASGNTIYF. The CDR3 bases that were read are TGCAGCGTTGAAGATCTGGCCTCTGGAAACACC.

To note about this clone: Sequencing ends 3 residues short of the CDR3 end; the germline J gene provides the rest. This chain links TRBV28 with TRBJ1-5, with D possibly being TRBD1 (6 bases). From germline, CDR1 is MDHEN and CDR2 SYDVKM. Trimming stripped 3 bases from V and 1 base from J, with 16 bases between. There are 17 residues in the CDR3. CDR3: CASSFPRGIPSNQPQHF. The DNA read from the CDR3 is TGTGCCAGCAGTTTCCCCAGGGGCATCCCGAGCAATCAGCCC.

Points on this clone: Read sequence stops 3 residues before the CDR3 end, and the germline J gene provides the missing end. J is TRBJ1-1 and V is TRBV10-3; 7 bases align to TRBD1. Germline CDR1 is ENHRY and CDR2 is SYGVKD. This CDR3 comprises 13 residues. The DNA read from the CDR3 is TGTGCCATCAGTGAGTCTACAGGGGCGGGA. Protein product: CAISESTGAG. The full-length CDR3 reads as CAISESTGAGAFF.

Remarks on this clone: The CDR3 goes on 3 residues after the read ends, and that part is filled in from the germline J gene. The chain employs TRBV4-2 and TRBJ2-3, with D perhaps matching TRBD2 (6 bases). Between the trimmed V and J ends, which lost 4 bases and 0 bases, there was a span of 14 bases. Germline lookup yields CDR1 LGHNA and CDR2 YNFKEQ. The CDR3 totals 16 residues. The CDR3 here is CASSLTGTQSTDTQYF. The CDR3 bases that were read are TGTGCCAGCAGCCTTACCGGGACTCAAAGCACAGATACG.

The CDR3 DNA, read in part, is TGTGCCAGCAGCCCCACAGGGAACCAAGAGACC. It translates to CASSPTGNQET. Given in full, the CDR3 is CASSPTGNQETQYF. The rearrangement uses TRBV7-3 and TRBJ2-5; tentative D call: TRBD1 (6 bases). The read ends 3 residues early relative to the CDR3; the germline J gene fills the gap. Germline loops: CDR1 SGHTA, CDR2 FQGTGA. The CDR3 consists of 14 residues. V lost 5 bases, J lost 0 bases, and 10 bases lay in between.

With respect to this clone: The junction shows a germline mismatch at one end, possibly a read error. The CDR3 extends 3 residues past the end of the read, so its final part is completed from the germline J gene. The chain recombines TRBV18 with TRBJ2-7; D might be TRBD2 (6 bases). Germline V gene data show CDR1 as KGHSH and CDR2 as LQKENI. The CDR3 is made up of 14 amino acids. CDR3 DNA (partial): TGTGCTAGCTCCTATCGGGGGAATGGCTACGAG. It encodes CASSYRGNGYE. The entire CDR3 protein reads CASSYRGNGYEQYF.

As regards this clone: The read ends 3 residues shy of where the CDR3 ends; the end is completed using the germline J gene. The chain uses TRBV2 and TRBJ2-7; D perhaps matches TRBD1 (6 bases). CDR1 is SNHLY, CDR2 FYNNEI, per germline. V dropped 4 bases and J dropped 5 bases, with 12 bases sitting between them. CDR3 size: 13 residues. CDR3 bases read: TGTGCCAGCAGTGGGGACACCGGGGACGAG. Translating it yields CASSGDTGDE. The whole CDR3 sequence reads CASSGDTGDEQYF.

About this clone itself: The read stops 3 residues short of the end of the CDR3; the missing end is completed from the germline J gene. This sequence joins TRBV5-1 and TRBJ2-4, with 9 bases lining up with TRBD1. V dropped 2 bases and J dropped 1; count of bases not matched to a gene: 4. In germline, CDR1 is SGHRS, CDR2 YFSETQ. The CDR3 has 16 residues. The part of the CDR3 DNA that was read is TGCGCCAGCAGCTTAGAAGGGACAGGGGCCAAAAACATT. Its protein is CASSLEGTGAKNI. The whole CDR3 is CASSLEGTGAKNIQYF. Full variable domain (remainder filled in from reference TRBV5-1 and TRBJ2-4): KAGVTQTPRYLIKTRGQQVTLSCSPISGHRSVSWYQQTPGQGLQFLFEYFSETQRNKGNFPGRFSGRQFSNSRSEMNVSTLELGDSALYLCASSLEGTGAKNIQYFGAGTRLSVL.

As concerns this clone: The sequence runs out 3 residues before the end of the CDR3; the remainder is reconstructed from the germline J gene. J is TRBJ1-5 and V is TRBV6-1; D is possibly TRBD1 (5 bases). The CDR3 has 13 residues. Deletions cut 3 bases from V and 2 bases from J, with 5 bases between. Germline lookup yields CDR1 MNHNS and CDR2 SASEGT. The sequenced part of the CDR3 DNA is TGTGCCAGCAGTGACAGGGGCAATCAGCCC. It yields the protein CASSDRGNQP. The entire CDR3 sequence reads CASSDRGNQPQHF.

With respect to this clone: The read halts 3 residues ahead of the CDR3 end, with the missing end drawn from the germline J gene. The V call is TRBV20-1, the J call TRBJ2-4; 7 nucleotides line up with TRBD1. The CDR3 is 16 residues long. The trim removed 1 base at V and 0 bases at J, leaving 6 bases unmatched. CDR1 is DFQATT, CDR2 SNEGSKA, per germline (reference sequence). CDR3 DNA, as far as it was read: TGCAGTGCTAGAGTGGGACAGCCTTTAGCCAAAAACATT. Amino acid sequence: CSARVGQPLAKNI. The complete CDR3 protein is CSARVGQPLAKNIQYF.

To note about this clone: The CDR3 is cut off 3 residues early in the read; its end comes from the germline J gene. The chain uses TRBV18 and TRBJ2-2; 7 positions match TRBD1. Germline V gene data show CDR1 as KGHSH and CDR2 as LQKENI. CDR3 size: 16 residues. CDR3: CASSLPPGTAWPPLFF. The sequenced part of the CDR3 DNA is TGTGCCAGCTCCCTACCCCCAGGGACAGCTTGGCCACCG.

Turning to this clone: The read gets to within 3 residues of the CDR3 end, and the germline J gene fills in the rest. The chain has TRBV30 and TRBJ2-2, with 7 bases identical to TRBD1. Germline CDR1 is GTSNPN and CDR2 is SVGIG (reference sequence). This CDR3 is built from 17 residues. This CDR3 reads CAWRGTARSSGANVLFF. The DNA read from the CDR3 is TGTGCCTGGAGGGGGACAGCCCGCAGCTCTGGGGCCAACGTG.

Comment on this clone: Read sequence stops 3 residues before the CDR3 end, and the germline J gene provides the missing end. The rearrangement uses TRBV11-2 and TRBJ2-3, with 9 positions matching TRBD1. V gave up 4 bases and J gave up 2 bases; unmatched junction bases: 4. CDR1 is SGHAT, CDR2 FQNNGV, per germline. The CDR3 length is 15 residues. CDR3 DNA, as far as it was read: TGTGCCAGCAGCTCCCGGGACAGGGACACAGATACG. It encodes CASSSRDRDTDT. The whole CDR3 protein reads CASSSRDRDTDTQYF.

The sequenced CDR3 bases are TGCAGTGCTCCGAGCGGGGGCGGTAGGGACGAG. It specifies CSAPSGGGRDE. The complete CDR3 sequence is CSAPSGGGRDEQYF. The V gene is TRBV20-1, the J gene TRBJ2-7, with TRBD2 matching 8 bases. The CDR3 end lies 3 residues beyond the end of the read and is filled in from the germline J gene. The CDR3 length is 14 residues. V lost 5 bases and J lost 5; bases outside the gene matches: 11. Germline CDR1 and CDR2: DFQATT and SNEGSKA (reference sequence).

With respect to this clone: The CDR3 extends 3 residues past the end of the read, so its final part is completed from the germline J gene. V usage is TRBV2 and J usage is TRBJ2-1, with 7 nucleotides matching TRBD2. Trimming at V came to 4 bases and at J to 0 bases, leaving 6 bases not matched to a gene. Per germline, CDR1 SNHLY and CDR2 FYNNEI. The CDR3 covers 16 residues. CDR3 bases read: TGTGCCAGCAGTGTGAGCGGGGATCCCTCCTACAATGAG. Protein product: CASSVSGDPSYNE. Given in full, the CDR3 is CASSVSGDPSYNEQFF.